This TCR beta chain was documented in a study of neurological immune-mediated disorders. Germline loops: CDR1 WSHSY, CDR2 SAAADI. This CDR3 is 15 amino acids long. V lost 8 bases and J lost 1; bases outside the gene matches: 5. This clonotype was found many times. Time point in this sample: longitudinal time-point 1 (baseline). Per sequencing run, 15-18 subjects together gave over 180 million TCR-beta sequences. Each CDR3 protein is one row after TCRdb ran MiXCR on the 5' RACE reads. Seen here are 71,000 or so distinct CDR3 sequences, about 13% observed once, and the top ten hold around 4.3%. The sequence derives from a female donor with HTLV-1-associated myelopathy (HAM/TSP). Sequences were obtained from PBMCs. J is TRBJ2-2 and V is TRBV10-2, with 9 nucleotides matching TRBD1. This CDR3 reads CASHRGRVNTGELFF. As DNA, the CDR3 is TGCGCCAGCCACAGGGGGCGCGTGAACACCGGGGAGCTGTTTTTT.